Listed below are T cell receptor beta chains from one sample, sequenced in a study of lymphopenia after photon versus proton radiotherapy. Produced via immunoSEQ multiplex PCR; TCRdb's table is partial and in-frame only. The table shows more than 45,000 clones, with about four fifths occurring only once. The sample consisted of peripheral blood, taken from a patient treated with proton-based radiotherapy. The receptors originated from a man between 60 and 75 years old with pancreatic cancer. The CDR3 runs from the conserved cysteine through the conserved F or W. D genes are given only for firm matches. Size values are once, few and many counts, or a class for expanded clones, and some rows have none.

cdr3_aa: CASSALDGEKLFF; cdr3_nt: TGTGCCAGCAGCGCCTTGGACGGAGAAAAACTGTTTTTT; j_call: TRBJ1-4; d_call: .; clone_size: .; v_call: TRBV7-9
cdr3_aa: CASSFVGIYNEQFF; cdr3_nt: TGTGCCAGCAGTTTCGTCGGGATTTACAATGAGCAGTTCTTC; j_call: TRBJ2-1; d_call: .; clone_size: .; v_call: TRBV28
cdr3_aa: CASSPGGALAKNIQYF; cdr3_nt: TGTGCCAGCAGCCCCGGGGGGGCCTTAGCCAAAAACATTCAGTACTTC; j_call: TRBJ2-4; d_call: TRBD2; clone_size: .; v_call: TRBV11-3
cdr3_aa: CASSSQGVSGNTIYF; cdr3_nt: TGTGCCAGCAGCTCGCAGGGGGTCTCTGGAAACACCATATATTTT; j_call: TRBJ1-3; d_call: TRBD1; clone_size: .; v_call: TRBV5-4
cdr3_aa: CASSFLTASRNQPQHF; cdr3_nt: TGTGCCAGCAGTTTCTTGACAGCTTCCCGCAATCAGCCCCAGCATTTT; j_call: TRBJ1-5; d_call: .; clone_size: .; v_call: TRBV28
cdr3_aa: CASSLSGLATDTQYF; cdr3_nt: TGTGCCAGCAGCCTAAGCGGTCTAGCGACAGATACGCAGTATTTT; j_call: TRBJ2-3; d_call: .; clone_size: .; v_call: TRBV11-2
cdr3_aa: CASSQGLSGANVLTF; cdr3_nt: TGTGCCAGCAGCCAAGGACTCTCTGGGGCCAACGTCCTGACTTTC; j_call: TRBJ2-6; d_call: .; clone_size: .; v_call: TRBV14
cdr3_aa: CASSPAGGRAEQYF; cdr3_nt: TGTGCCAGCAGCCCAGCGGGAGGGAGGGCCGAGCAGTACTTC; j_call: TRBJ2-7; d_call: TRBD2; clone_size: .; v_call: TRBV7-9
cdr3_aa: CASSAAGTSKRQFF; cdr3_nt: TGTGCCAGCAGCGCCGCCGGGACTAGCAAGCGGCAGTTCTTC; j_call: TRBJ2-1; d_call: TRBD2; clone_size: .; v_call: TRBV9
cdr3_aa: CASSPPSGGNEQFF; cdr3_nt: TGTGCCAGCTCACCACCGTCAGGGGGCAATGAGCAGTTCTTC; j_call: TRBJ2-1; d_call: TRBD1; clone_size: .; v_call: TRBV18
cdr3_aa: CASSLPGRTDTQYF; cdr3_nt: TGTGCCAGCAGCTTACCGGGACGCACAGATACGCAGTATTTT; j_call: TRBJ2-3; d_call: .; clone_size: .; v_call: TRBV5-4
cdr3_aa: CASSYSSQGYYEQYF; cdr3_nt: TGTGCCAGCAGTTACTCATCCCAGGGATACTACGAGCAGTACTTC; j_call: TRBJ2-7; d_call: .; clone_size: .; v_call: TRBV6-6
cdr3_aa: CASSEAANTEAFF; cdr3_nt: TGTGCCAGTAGCGAAGCGGCAAACACTGAAGCTTTCTTT; j_call: TRBJ1-1; d_call: .; clone_size: few; v_call: TRBV19
cdr3_aa: CAWSVFWESGQPQHF; cdr3_nt: TGTGCCTGGAGTGTATTCTGGGAGTCTGGACAGCCCCAGCATTTT; j_call: TRBJ1-5; d_call: .; clone_size: .; v_call: TRBV30
cdr3_aa: CATSRPGPYEQYF; cdr3_nt: TGTGCCACCAGCAGACCCGGCCCCTACGAGCAGTACTTC; j_call: TRBJ2-7; d_call: .; clone_size: .; v_call: TRBV15
cdr3_aa: CASSLGRSGRAPYNEQFF; cdr3_nt: TGTGCCAGCAGCTTGGGACGGAGCGGGAGGGCCCCCTACAATGAGCAGTTCTTC; j_call: TRBJ2-1; d_call: TRBD2; clone_size: .; v_call: TRBV7-6
cdr3_aa: CASSLWGGSSYNEQFF; cdr3_nt: TGCGCCAGCAGCTTGTGGGGCGGTAGCTCCTACAATGAGCAGTTCTTC; j_call: TRBJ2-1; d_call: .; clone_size: .; v_call: TRBV5-1
cdr3_aa: CASSIQALIYEQYF; cdr3_nt: TGTGCCAGCAGCATTCAGGCGTTAATATACGAGCAGTACTTC; j_call: TRBJ2-7; d_call: .; clone_size: .; v_call: TRBV7-8
cdr3_aa: CASSLGWASGSYEQYF; cdr3_nt: TGTGCCAGCAGCTTAGGCTGGGCTAGCGGAAGCTACGAGCAGTACTTC; j_call: TRBJ2-7; d_call: TRBD2; clone_size: .; v_call: TRBV7-8
cdr3_aa: CASSFRRLAAYPDNEQFF; cdr3_nt: TGTGCCAGCAGTTTTAGGAGGCTAGCGGCCTACCCGGACAATGAGCAGTTCTTC; j_call: TRBJ2-1; d_call: TRBD2; clone_size: .; v_call: TRBV28
cdr3_aa: CASSLVGHTGELFF; cdr3_nt: TGTGCCAGCAGCTTAGTAGGCCACACCGGGGAGCTGTTTTTT; j_call: TRBJ2-2; d_call: .; clone_size: .; v_call: TRBV7-9
cdr3_aa: CASSQYSPVSSNEQYF; cdr3_nt: TGCGCCAGCAGCCAATATTCCCCGGTCTCCTCGAACGAGCAGTACTTC; j_call: TRBJ2-7; d_call: .; clone_size: .; v_call: TRBV4-1
cdr3_aa: CASSLTGMDQETQYF; cdr3_nt: TGCGCCAGCAGCTTGACAGGCATGGACCAAGAGACCCAGTACTTC; j_call: TRBJ2-5; d_call: .; clone_size: .; v_call: TRBV5-1
cdr3_aa: CASGDTYGYTF; cdr3_nt: TGTGCCAGCGGCGACACCTATGGCTACACCTTC; j_call: TRBJ1-2; d_call: .; clone_size: .; v_call: TRBV2
cdr3_aa: CASARTIPGLASYNEQFF; cdr3_nt: TGCGCCAGCGCGCGGACCATACCGGGACTAGCGTCGTACAATGAGCAGTTCTTC; j_call: TRBJ2-1; d_call: TRBD2; clone_size: .; v_call: TRBV5-1
cdr3_aa: CASNREGLNTEAFF; cdr3_nt: TGTGCCAGCAACCGGGAGGGGTTGAACACTGAAGCTTTCTTT; j_call: TRBJ1-1; d_call: .; clone_size: .; v_call: TRBV5-6
cdr3_aa: CASRDGSLLSHNEKLFF; cdr3_nt: TGCGCCAGCCGCGATGGGTCCCTCCTATCTCATAATGAAAAACTGTTTTTT; j_call: TRBJ1-4; d_call: .; clone_size: .; v_call: TRBV5-1
cdr3_aa: CASSEFWTGGFSGSADEQYF; cdr3_nt: TGTGCCAGCAGTGAATTTTGGACAGGGGGATTTAGCGGCTCCGCAGACGAGCAGTACTTC; j_call: TRBJ2-7; d_call: TRBD1; clone_size: .; v_call: TRBV6-1
cdr3_aa: CASGTGDATNEKLFF; cdr3_nt: TGTGCCAGCGGGACAGGGGACGCAACTAATGAAAAACTGTTTTTT; j_call: TRBJ1-4; d_call: TRBD1; clone_size: .; v_call: TRBV6-5